This TCR beta chain was observed in a study of blood T cell repertoires in COVID-19. Whole-study context: From T cells, B-cell-depleted T cells, or PBMCs came the material, which was cDNA or gDNA.

The V and J ends lost 3 bases and 6 bases, in that order; junction bases with no gene match: 11. The germline gives CDR1 KGHSH, CDR2 LQKENI. The CDR3 has 15 amino acids. Original processing methods: It was from reference gene primer amplification that nucleated cell counts were estimated. Profiling relied on immunoSEQ multiplex PCR, and the TCRdb table lists in-frame clones only, not all of them. V and J calls plus clone size are reproduced from that table; the DNA served to infer D and trimming. The data show about 260,000 clones, more than 85% seen once. This clonotype originated in a young adult with COVID-19, enrolled during active disease. The chain links TRBV18 to TRBJ2-7, with TRBD1 matching 7 bases. Sample: peripheral blood. CDR3 sequence: CASSPENRGRGEQYF. In DNA form, the CDR3 reads TGTGCCAGCTCACCGGAAAACAGGGGAAGAGGCGAGCAGTACTTC.